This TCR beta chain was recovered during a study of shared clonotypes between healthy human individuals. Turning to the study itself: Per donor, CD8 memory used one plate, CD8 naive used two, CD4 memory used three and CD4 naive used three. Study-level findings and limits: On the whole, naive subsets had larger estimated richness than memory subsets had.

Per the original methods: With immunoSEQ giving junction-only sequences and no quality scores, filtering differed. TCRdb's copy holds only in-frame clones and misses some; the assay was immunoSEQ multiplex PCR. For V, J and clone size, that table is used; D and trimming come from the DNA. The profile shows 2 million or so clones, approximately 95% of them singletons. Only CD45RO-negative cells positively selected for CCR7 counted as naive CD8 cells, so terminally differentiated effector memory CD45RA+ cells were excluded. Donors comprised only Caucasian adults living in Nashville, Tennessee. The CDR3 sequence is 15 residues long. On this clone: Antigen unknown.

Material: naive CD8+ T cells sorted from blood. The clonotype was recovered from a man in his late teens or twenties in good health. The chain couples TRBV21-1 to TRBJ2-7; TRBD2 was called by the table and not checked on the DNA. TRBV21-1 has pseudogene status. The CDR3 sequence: CASSKEGLDTYEQYF. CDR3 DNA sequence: TGTGCCAGCAGCAAAGAAGGACTAGATACCTACGAGCAGTACTTC.